The clone carrying this TCR beta chain has more than one count but fewer than ten. The target antigen is unknown. Use of 60 Vbeta and 13 Jbeta primers characterized the PCR. Repertoires were generated with immunoSEQ multiplex PCR, while TCRdb's copy carries only in-frame clones and drops some. Of 100,000 or so clones detected, over 12% appear once; the ten largest clones hold 0.8% to 0.95%. In germline, CDR1 is MGHRA, CDR2 YSYEKL. This CDR3 spans 18 amino acids. V gave up 4 bases and J gave up 0 bases; unmatched junction bases: 8. The data stem from a study of cytomegalovirus exposure and HLA in healthy donors. Findings and caveats of the study: In vitro, a few CMV-associated chains proved specific for CMV antigens.

The sequencing input was PBMCs. The chain recombines TRBV4-1 with TRBJ2-6; 8 positions match TRBD1. The TCR was taken from a female donor in good health and CMV-seronegative. CDR3 DNA: TGCGCCAGCAGCCTCCAGGGGGGACAGGTCTCTGGGGCCAACGTCCTGACTTTC. This gives the protein CASSLQGGQVSGANVLTF.